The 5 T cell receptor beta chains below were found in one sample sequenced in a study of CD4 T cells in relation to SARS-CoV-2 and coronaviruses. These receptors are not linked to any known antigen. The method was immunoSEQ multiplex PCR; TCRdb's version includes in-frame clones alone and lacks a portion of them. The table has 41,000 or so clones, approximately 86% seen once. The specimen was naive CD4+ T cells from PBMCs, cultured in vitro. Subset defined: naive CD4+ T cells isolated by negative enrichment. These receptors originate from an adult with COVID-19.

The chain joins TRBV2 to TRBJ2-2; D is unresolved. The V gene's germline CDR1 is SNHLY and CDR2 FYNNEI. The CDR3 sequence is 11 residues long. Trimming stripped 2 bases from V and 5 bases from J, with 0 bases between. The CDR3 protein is CASSETGELFF. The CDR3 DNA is TGTGCCAGCAGTGAAACCGGGGAGCTGTTTTTT.

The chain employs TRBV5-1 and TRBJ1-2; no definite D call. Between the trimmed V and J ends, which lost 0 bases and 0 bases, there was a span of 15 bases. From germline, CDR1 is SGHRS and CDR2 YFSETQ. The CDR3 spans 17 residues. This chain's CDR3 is CASSLASPAPSNYGYTF. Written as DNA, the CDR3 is TGCGCCAGCAGCTTGGCTTCCCCAGCGCCGTCTAACTATGGCTACACCTTC.

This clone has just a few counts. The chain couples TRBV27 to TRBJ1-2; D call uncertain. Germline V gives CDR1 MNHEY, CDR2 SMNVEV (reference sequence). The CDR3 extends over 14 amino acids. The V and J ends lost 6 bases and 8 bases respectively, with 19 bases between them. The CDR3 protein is CASSSRVEGRGYTF. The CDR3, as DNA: TGTGCCAGCAGCTCCCGGGTAGAAGGAAGGGGCTACACCTTC.

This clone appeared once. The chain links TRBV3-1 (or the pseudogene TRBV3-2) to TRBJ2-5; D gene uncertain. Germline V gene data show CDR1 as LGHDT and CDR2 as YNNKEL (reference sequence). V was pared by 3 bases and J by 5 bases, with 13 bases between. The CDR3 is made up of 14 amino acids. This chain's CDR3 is CASSQSLMGETQYF. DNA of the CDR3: TGTGCCAGCAGCCAGTCCTTAATGGGGGAGACCCAGTACTTC.

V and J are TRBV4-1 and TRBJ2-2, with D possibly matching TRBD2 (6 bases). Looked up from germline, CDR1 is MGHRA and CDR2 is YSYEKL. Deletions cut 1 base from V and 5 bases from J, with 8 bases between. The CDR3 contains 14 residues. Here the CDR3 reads CASSQGRGTGELFF. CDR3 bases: TGCGCCAGCAGCCAAGGACGGGGGACCGGGGAGCTGTTTTTT.